This TCR beta chain was identified during a study of blood T cell repertoires in COVID-19. Looking at the study overall: The United States, Italy and Spain supplied acute and convalescent COVID-19 samples. The analysed material was cDNA or gDNA that came from T cells, B-cell-depleted T cells, or PBMCs.

Concerning this clone itself: This sample includes further DNA sequences coding for the same CDR3.

The method was immunoSEQ multiplex PCR; TCRdb's version includes in-frame clones alone and lacks a portion of them. The sample consists of around 200,000 clones, 88% of them appearing once. Cohort 3 recovered donors had two negative PCRs, clearance, or symptom resolution. The CDR3 covers 14 residues. The V gene end was trimmed by 4 bases and the J gene end by 4 bases; junction bases not matched to a gene: 2. Germline lookup yields CDR1 SGHRS and CDR2 YFSETQ. Specimen: PBMCs or T cells enriched from blood (not recorded which). This receptor was obtained from a woman aged 25-40 years who had recovered from COVID-19. The chain has TRBV5-1 and TRBJ1-5, with TRBD1 matching over 10 bases. CDR3 protein: CASSAGQGNQPQHF. The CDR3 DNA reads as TGCGCCAGCAGCGCGGGACAGGGGAATCAGCCCCAGCATTTT.